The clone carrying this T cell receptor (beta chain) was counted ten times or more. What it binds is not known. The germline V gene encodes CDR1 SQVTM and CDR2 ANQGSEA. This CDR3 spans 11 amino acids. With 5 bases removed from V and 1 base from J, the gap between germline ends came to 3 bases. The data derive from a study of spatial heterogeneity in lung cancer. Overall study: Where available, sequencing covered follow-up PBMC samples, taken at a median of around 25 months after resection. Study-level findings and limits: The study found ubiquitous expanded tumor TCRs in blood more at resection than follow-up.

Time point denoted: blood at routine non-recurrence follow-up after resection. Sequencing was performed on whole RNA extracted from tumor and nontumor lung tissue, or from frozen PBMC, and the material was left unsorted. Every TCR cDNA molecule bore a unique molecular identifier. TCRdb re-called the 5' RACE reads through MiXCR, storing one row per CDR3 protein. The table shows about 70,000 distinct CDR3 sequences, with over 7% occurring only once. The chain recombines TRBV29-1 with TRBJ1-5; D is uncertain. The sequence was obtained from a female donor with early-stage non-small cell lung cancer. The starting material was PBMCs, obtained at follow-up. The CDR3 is CSVNSNQPQHF. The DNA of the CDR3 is TGCAGCGTTAACAGCAATCAGCCCCAGCATTTT.